One T cell receptor beta chain is described in this entry. What it recognizes is unknown. V was trimmed by 3 bases and J by 2 bases, leaving 17 bases between them. Germline-derived CDR1 and CDR2 are MGHRA and YSYEKL. CDR3 length: 16 residues. The method was immunoSEQ multiplex PCR; TCRdb's version includes in-frame clones alone and lacks a portion of them. The sample comprises 75,000 to 85,000 clones, roughly 90% of which are singletons, and about 0.61% rests with the top ten. This specimen comes from a study of a mutant IDH1 vaccine in newly diagnosed glioma. Described time point: week 5, during vaccination. The content of each vaccine dose was 300 ug of mutant IDH1 20-mer peptide, and topical imiquimod accompanied it.

The material was PBMCs, obtained from a glioma patient whose treatment included an IDH1 peptide vaccine. This chain uses TRBV4-1 with TRBJ2-7, with D perhaps matching TRBD2 (6 bases). The sequence was obtained from a woman between 45 and 60 years old with glioma. CDR3 DNA: TGCGCCAGCAGCCAGGCTAGCGCGAGTCCTCCCTACGAGCAGTACTTC. It specifies CASSQASASPPYEQYF.